The 30 T cell receptor beta chains listed next were all sequenced from one sample in a study of OX40 agonist ivuxolimab in advanced cancers. Profiled with immunoSEQ multiplex PCR; TCRdb holds only in-frame clones, not every one. The table includes about 64,000 clones, around 80% detected once. The starting material was CD4+ or CD8+ T cells sorted from blood, obtained in a trial of the OX40 agonist ivuxolimab. The receptor source for this set is an adult with an advanced solid tumor such as melanoma, head and neck, liver or kidney cancer.

J is TRBJ2-1 and V is TRBV9; D remains unclear. The CDR3 contains 14 residues. V lost 9 bases and J 7 bases, leaving 20 bases between the germline ends. Germline values: CDR1 SGDLS, CDR2 YYNGEE. CDR3 DNA sequence: TGTGCCATTTCGGAATGGGTTAACCTAAATGAGCAGTTCTTC. It yields the protein CAISEWVNLNEQFF.

On this clone itself: Other nucleotide sequences from this sample produce the same CDR3. The chain carries TRBV6-5 and TRBJ2-7; tentatively, D is TRBD1 (6 bases). The CDR3 covers 14 residues. The V and J ends lost 2 bases and 4 bases respectively, with 12 bases between them. The germline V gene has CDR1 MNHEY and CDR2 SVGAGI. The CDR3 nucleotides are TGTGCCAGCAGTTACCTAACCGGGACATACGAGCAGTACTTC. Translated: CASSYLTGTYEQYF.

V gene TRBV5-1 combines with J gene TRBJ1-5; 11 bases agree with TRBD1. The CDR3 loop spans 16 amino acids. Per germline, CDR1 SGHRS and CDR2 YFSETQ. Trimming took 3 bases from V and 2 from J; bases not matched to a gene: 4. In DNA form, the CDR3 reads TGCGCCAGCAGCTGGGGGACAGGGGGTGGCAATCAGCCCCAGCATTTT. This gives the protein CASSWGTGGGNQPQHF.

This sequence joins TRBV5-1 and TRBJ2-5; TRBD1 is a possible D gene (6 bases). The CDR3 contains 15 residues. The V and J ends lost 3 bases and 4 bases respectively, with 16 bases between them. Looked up from germline, CDR1 is SGHRS and CDR2 is YFSETQ. CDR3 sequence reads: CASSSQGPQGETQYF. The CDR3 coding sequence is TGCGCCAGCAGCTCGCAGGGGCCACAGGGAGAGACCCAGTACTTC.

The CDR3 loop reads CASSPPRQGGADTQYF. The CDR3 bases are TGCGCCAGCAGCCCCCCACGACAGGGAGGAGCAGATACGCAGTATTTT. The V call is TRBV5-1, the J call TRBJ2-3; perhaps TRBD1 as D (7 bases). Germline CDR1 and CDR2: SGHRS and YFSETQ. V was cut by 4 bases and J by 4 bases, with 19 bases left in between. CDR3 size: 16 residues.

This clone was detected only once. The chain joins TRBV11-2 to TRBJ1-2, with no clear D. The V gene's germline CDR1 is SGHAT and CDR2 FQNNGV. V lost 5 bases and J lost 4, with 14 bases in between. The CDR3 is made up of 14 amino acids. In DNA form, the CDR3 reads TGTGCCAGCAGCCCATCCTTGACCTCCTATGGCTACACCTTC. Amino acids: CASSPSLTSYGYTF.

This sequence joins TRBV2 and TRBJ2-1, with D perhaps TRBD1 or TRBD2 (6 bases each). Germline loops: CDR1 SNHLY, CDR2 FYNNEI. Trimming stripped 6 bases from V and 3 bases from J, with 9 bases between. The CDR3 length is 13 residues. CDR3 sequence (DNA): TGTGCCAGCAGCGGGGGCGTCTACAATGAGCAGTTCTTC. Its protein is CASSGGVYNEQFF.

With regard to this clone: The germline gene is not matched at one end of the junction; a read error may be the cause. V and J are TRBV6-5 and TRBJ2-5; no reliable D call. The CDR3 sequence is 13 residues long. Germline CDR1 MNHEY, CDR2 SVGAGI. CDR3 region: CAGSYPAQGTQYF. CDR3 DNA: TGTGCCGGCAGTTACCCAGCCCAAGGGACCCAGTACTTC.

V gene TRBV27 combines with J gene TRBJ1-1; TRBD1 is a possible D gene (6 bases). Trimming removed 3 bases at V and 2 bases at J, with 13 bases between. Per germline, CDR1 MNHEY and CDR2 SMNVEV (reference sequence). There are 15 residues in the CDR3. The CDR3 bases are TGTGCCAGCAGTTTCCCGGGGGCCCTTAACACTGAAGCTTTCTTT. Its protein is CASSFPGALNTEAFF.

This sequence joins TRBV19 and TRBJ2-6; D is possibly TRBD1 (5 bases). Trimming pared 5 bases from V and 0 bases from J, leaving 14 bases between. This CDR3 is built from 17 residues. CDR1 is LNHDA and CDR2 is SQIVND in the germline V gene (reference sequence). For the CDR3, the DNA is TGTGCCAGTAGTCCCCCTCGACAGTCCTCTGGGGCCAACGTCCTGACTTTC. Protein sequence: CASSPPRQSSGANVLTF.

V and J are TRBV6-6 and TRBJ2-2; D is uncertain. Germline V gene sequence: CDR1 MNHNY, CDR2 SVGAGI (reference sequence). V lost 8 bases to trimming and J lost 6 bases, with 10 bases between them. The CDR3 is made up of 12 amino acids. The CDR3 loop is CASGTLPGELFF. CDR3 bases: TGTGCCAGCGGAACCCTTCCCGGGGAGCTGTTTTTT.

The chain couples TRBV4-2 to TRBJ2-5; D might be TRBD2 (7 bases). The CDR3 runs to 16 residues. The V end lost 4 bases, the J end lost 5 bases, and 20 bases lay between the germline ends. Germline loops: CDR1 LGHNA, CDR2 YNFKEQ. CDR3 residues: CASSRLGGGAGETQYF. DNA of the CDR3: TGTGCCAGCAGCCGCCTAGGTGGGGGGGCGGGGGAGACCCAGTACTTC.

The rearrangement joins TRBV2 to TRBJ1-1; D gene ambiguous. CDR1 SNHLY and CDR2 FYNNEI come from the germline V gene. This CDR3 contains 13 residues. Trimming shortened V by 8 bases and J by 3 bases, and 13 bases separated the two germline ends. CDR3 residues: CASGGGVYTEAFF. As DNA, the CDR3 is TGTGCCAGCGGTGGCGGGGTTTACACTGAAGCTTTCTTT.

V usage is TRBV5-8 and J usage is TRBJ2-7; D is perhaps TRBD1 (6 bases). The V gene lost 1 base and the J gene lost 4 bases, with 6 bases spanning the gap. Germline V gene sequence: CDR1 SGHTS, CDR2 YDEGEE. The CDR3 extends over 12 amino acids. The CDR3, as DNA: TGTGCCAGCAGCTTGACAGGGTACGAGCAGTACTTC. Encoded protein: CASSLTGYEQYF. The full variable domain, completed using reference TRBV5-8 and TRBJ2-7, is EAGVTQSPTHLIKTRGQQATLRCSPISGHTSVYWYQQALGLGLQFLLWYDEGEERNRGNFPPRFSGRQFPNYSSELNVNALELEDSALYLCASSLTGYEQYFGPGTRLTVT.

The rearrangement joins TRBV15 to TRBJ1-4; no clear D gene. The germline CDR1 and CDR2 sequences are LNHNV and YYDKDF (reference sequence). The CDR3 totals 16 residues. The ends were cut back, 0 bases at V and 3 bases at J, with 11 bases in the middle. The CDR3 spells CATSREGRFANEKLFF. The DNA for the CDR3 is TGTGCCACCAGCAGAGAAGGACGGTTTGCTAATGAAAAACTGTTTTTT.

V usage is TRBV7-8 and J usage is TRBJ1-5; a possible D gene is TRBD1 (6 bases). The CDR3 is made up of 15 amino acids. V lost 8 bases, J lost 4 bases, and 18 bases lay in between. CDR1 is SGHVS, CDR2 FQNEAQ, per germline. CDR3: CASCSGRGANQPQHF. The DNA for the CDR3 is TGTGCCAGCTGTTCGGGGAGGGGGGCAAATCAGCCCCAGCATTTT.

This clone was counted a single time. This chain uses TRBV30 with TRBJ1-2; a possible D gene is TRBD1 (6 bases). There are 14 residues in the CDR3. The V gene lost 4 bases and the J gene lost 4 bases, with 16 bases spanning the gap. Germline-derived CDR1 and CDR2 are GTSNPN and SVGIG (reference sequence). In DNA form, the CDR3 reads TGTGCCTGGACCACTCCCGGGGGCCTCTATGGCTACACCTTC. This gives the protein CAWTTPGGLYGYTF.

The chain couples TRBV7-9 to TRBJ2-6; 7 bases align to TRBD1. Trimming at V came to 6 bases and at J to 2 bases, leaving 4 bases not matched to a gene. CDR3 length: 15 amino acids. The germline CDR1 and CDR2 sequences are SEHNR and FQNEAQ (reference sequence). The CDR3 is CASSQQGTGANVLTF. The CDR3, as DNA: TGTGCCAGCAGTCAACAGGGGACTGGGGCCAACGTCCTGACTTTC.

This chain connects TRBV7-2 to TRBJ1-5; D gene unclear. Germline V lookup: CDR1 SGHTA, CDR2 FQGNSA. This CDR3 contains 15 residues. Trimming left V 5 bases short and J 3 bases short, with 14 bases between. The CDR3 reads CASSRAGELNQPQHF. Here the CDR3 DNA reads TGTGCCAGCAGCCGAGCAGGAGAACTCAATCAGCCCCAGCATTTT. Full variable domain (missing parts from reference TRBV7-2 and TRBJ1-5): GAGVSQSPSNKVTEKGKDVELRCDPISGHTALYWYRQSLGQGLEFLIYFQGNSAPDKSGLPSDRFSAERTGGSVSTLTIQRTQQEDSAVYLCASSRAGELNQPQHFGDGTRLSIL.

This chain uses TRBV4-1 with TRBJ2-4, with D possibly being TRBD2 (5 bases). CDR1 is MGHRA and CDR2 is YSYEKL in the germline V gene. CDR3 size: 17 residues. The V end was cut by 1 base, the J end by 0 bases, with 13 bases between. CDR3 in DNA: TGCGCCAGCAGCCAAGTACGCGGGTTGCTAGCCAAAAACATTCAGTACTTC. This sequence encodes CASSQVRGLLAKNIQYF.

A word on this clone: This specimen includes other DNA sequences encoding the same CDR3. The chain employs TRBV7-3 and TRBJ2-3, with 7 nucleotides matching TRBD2. CDR1 and CDR2 from the germline V gene are SGHTA and FQGTGA. Trimming cost V 2 bases and J 1 base; bases outside gene matches: 0. This CDR3 has 14 residues. The CDR3 protein is CASSLAGGTDTQYF. Written as DNA, the CDR3 is TGTGCCAGCAGCTTAGCGGGAGGCACAGATACGCAGTATTTT. The entire variable domain, with the rest obtained from reference TRBV7-3 and TRBJ2-3, is as follows: GAGVSQTPSNKVTEKGKYVELRCDPISGHTALYWYRQSLGQGPEFLIYFQGTGAADDSGLPNDRFFAVRPEGSVSTLKIQRTERGDSAVYLCASSLAGGTDTQYFGPGTRLTVL.

V and J are TRBV5-1 and TRBJ2-7; 9 bases match TRBD1. This CDR3 comprises 15 residues. Germline lookup yields CDR1 SGHRS and CDR2 YFSETQ. After removal of 4 bases from V and 4 bases from J, the junction contained 9 bases not matched to a gene. The CDR3 bases are TGCGCCAGCAGCATAGGGACAGGGATGAAGTACGAGCAGTACTTC. Amino acid sequence: CASSIGTGMKYEQYF.

The chain carries TRBV2 and TRBJ1-2, with 8 bases matching TRBD1. The germline CDR1 and CDR2 sequences are SNHLY and FYNNEI. J gave up 8 bases and V 6 bases, and 8 bases lay outside the gene matches. The CDR3 covers 13 residues. The CDR3, as DNA: TGTGCCAGCAGCGTGGACAGGGCGTCCGGCTACACCTTC. It specifies CASSVDRASGYTF.

To note about this clone: Additional DNA sequences in this sample encode the identical CDR3. This rearrangement joins TRBV5-1 to TRBJ2-1, with 10 bases lining up with TRBD2. J gave up 2 bases and V 6 bases, and 11 bases lay outside the gene matches. Germline lookup yields CDR1 SGHRS and CDR2 YFSETQ. The CDR3 sequence is 17 residues long. The CDR3 region has the DNA TGCGCCAGCACGAGGTCGAGCGGGAGGGCCGCCTACAATGAGCAGTTCTTC. Protein product: CASTRSSGRAAYNEQFF.

In DNA form, the CDR3 reads TGTGCCAGTAGTAAAGGACAGGGATGGAGAAATACGCAGTATTTT. This gives the protein CASSKGQGWRNTQYF. The chain joins TRBV19 to TRBJ2-3, with 8 nucleotides matching TRBD1. This CDR3 spans 15 amino acids. V trimming: 4 bases; J trimming: 7 bases; junction bases outside the gene matches: 10. Germline V gene data show CDR1 as LNHDA and CDR2 as SQIVND (reference sequence).

About this clone: This sample includes further DNA sequences coding for the same CDR3. The chain employs TRBV6-4 and TRBJ2-3; 8 positions match TRBD2. The CDR3 sequence is 14 residues long. Germline V gene lookup returns CDR1 MRHNA and CDR2 SNTAGT. The V segment lost 3 bases and the J segment 1 base; nucleotides outside the gene matches: 0. The CDR3 region is CASSEAGGTDTQYF. The CDR3 region has the DNA TGTGCCAGCAGTGAAGCGGGGGGCACAGATACGCAGTATTTT.

V gene TRBV19 combines with J gene TRBJ1-2; D not resolved. Germline V gene data show CDR1 as LNHDA and CDR2 as SQIVND (reference sequence). V was pared by 1 base and J by 4 bases, with 10 bases between. The CDR3 loop spans 14 amino acids. The CDR3 loop is CASSIGDTLYGYTF. In DNA form, the CDR3 reads TGTGCCAGTAGTATAGGGGATACTCTCTATGGCTACACCTTC.

V is TRBV7-3 and J is TRBJ2-3; 9 nucleotides match TRBD2. There are 14 residues in the CDR3. After removal of 3 bases from V and 5 bases from J, the junction contained 3 bases not matched to a gene. Germline CDR1 SGHTA, CDR2 FQGTGA. The CDR3 protein is CASSFSGGQDTQYF. In nucleotides, the CDR3 is TGTGCCAGCAGCTTTAGCGGGGGACAAGATACGCAGTATTTT.

This clone was found a few times. The rearrangement joins TRBV6-1 to TRBJ1-1; weak D call: TRBD1 (5 bases). The V gene's germline CDR1 is MNHNS and CDR2 SASEGT. Trimming cost V 7 bases and J 1 base, with 16 bases left between them. The CDR3 is 15 amino acids. The CDR3 region is CASKLVETENTEAFF. Written as DNA, the CDR3 is TGTGCCAGCAAGTTGGTCGAGACAGAGAACACTGAAGCTTTCTTT.

This chain joins TRBV7-9 and TRBJ2-1, with TRBD1 matching 11 bases. After removal of 0 bases from V and 6 bases from J, the junction contained 1 base not matched to a gene. CDR1 and CDR2 (germline): SEHNR, FQNEAQ (reference sequence). The CDR3 covers 15 residues. The CDR3 coding sequence is TGTGCCAGCAGCTTAGCGGACAGGGGGCTCAATGAGCAGTTCTTC. Its protein is CASSLADRGLNEQFF. Full variable domain (missing parts from reference TRBV7-9 and TRBJ2-1): DTGVSQNPRHKITKRGQNVTFRCDPISEHNRLYWYRQTLGQGPEFLTYFQNEAQLEKSRLLSDRFSAERPKGSFSTLEIQRTEQGDSAMYLCASSLADRGLNEQFFGPGTRLTVL.